The 12 T cell receptor beta chains in this list originate from one sample, sequenced in a study of blood T cell repertoires in COVID-19 (dated by TCRdb to between 2020 and 2021). Libraries were prepared through the immunoSEQ multiplex PCR assay. TCRdb took over this immuneACCESS table, retaining in-frame rearrangements with V and J assigned. Such tables are incomplete; in checked studies, under half of the missing clones stem from an unresolved V gene, and the remainder is unexplained. The table for this sample lists 130,000 to 150,000 clones; about 76% of them were counted only once. The ten largest make up about an eighth of the sample. Input material: peripheral blood. These receptors all come from a man at least 80 years old with acute or convalescent COVID-19.

This clone has a single count. This sequence joins TRBV24-1 and TRBJ1-1; 8 bases fit TRBD1. The CDR3 runs 13 residues. The V segment lost 3 bases and the J segment 6 bases; nucleotides outside the gene matches: 2. Germline V gives CDR1 KGHDR, CDR2 SFDVKD. The DNA for the CDR3 is TGTGCCACCAGTGATCCACAGGGGGCTGAAGCTTTCTTT. Translation: CATSDPQGAEAFF.

The J gene is TRBJ1-2, the V gene TRBV6-1; 7 nucleotides align to TRBD1. The junction had 3 bases not matched to a gene; V was cut back by 0 bases and J by 5 bases. The CDR3 has 14 amino acids. Looked up from germline, CDR1 is MNHNS and CDR2 is SASEGT. The CDR3 loop is CASSEAGTVYGYTF. In nucleotides, the CDR3 is TGTGCCAGCAGTGAAGCCGGGACAGTGTATGGCTACACCTTC.

The J gene is TRBJ1-4, the V gene TRBV4-3; TRBD1 is a possible D gene (5 bases). Germline loops: CDR1 LGHNA, CDR2 YSLEER. V gave up 4 bases and J gave up 0 bases, with 12 bases separating them. The CDR3 totals 16 residues. This chain's CDR3 is CASSLQGGATNEKLFF. The CDR3 DNA is TGCGCCAGCAGCCTTCAGGGAGGCGCAACTAATGAAAAACTGTTTTTT.

The CDR3 DNA reads TGTGCCAGCATCCTTTTCCAACAGTCCACTGAAGCTTTCTTT. The encoded protein is CASILFQQSTEAFF. The V call is TRBV28, the J call TRBJ1-1; D remains unclear. The CDR3 length is 14 residues. V gave up 7 bases and J gave up 4 bases, with 16 bases separating them. CDR1 is MDHEN, CDR2 SYDVKM, per germline.

A few counts support this clone. The chain has TRBV6-6 and TRBJ1-3; D may be TRBD1 (6 bases). V lost 6 bases and J lost 0, with 12 bases in between. The CDR3 is 15 amino acids. The germline gives CDR1 MNHNY, CDR2 SVGAGI (reference sequence). In DNA, the CDR3 is TGTGCCAGCAGCCCGACAGGCCTCTCTGGAAACACCATATATTTT. Amino acids: CASSPTGLSGNTIYF.

This chain links TRBV6-5 with TRBJ1-6; maybe TRBD1 (5 bases). The CDR3 spans 15 residues. Trimming took 4 bases from V and 5 from J, leaving 12 bases between them. Germline V gene sequence: CDR1 MNHEY, CDR2 SVGAGI. The CDR3 DNA reads as TGTGCCAGCAGTTTGACAGAAAGAGATAATTCACCCCTCCACTTT. Protein sequence: CASSLTERDNSPLHF.

The chain joins TRBV27 to TRBJ1-6; no reliable D call. The CDR3 is 16 amino acids. Germline loops: CDR1 MNHEY, CDR2 SMNVEV (reference sequence). Between the trimmed V and J ends, which lost 1 base and 6 bases, there was a span of 13 bases. The CDR3 loop is CASSLFPPGPNSPLHF. In DNA, the CDR3 is TGTGCCAGCAGTTTATTCCCCCCAGGTCCTAATTCACCCCTCCACTTT.

The DNA of the CDR3 is TGTGCCAGCAGGCCCACCAGGGTTAACACCATATATTTT. Translating gives CASRPTRVNTIYF. The chain carries TRBV7-2 and TRBJ1-3, with a weak D call TRBD1 (5 bases). The germline CDR1 and CDR2 sequences are SGHTA and FQGNSA. Trimming pared 6 bases from V and 7 bases from J, leaving 13 bases between. This CDR3 is 13 amino acids long.

This clone was detected only a few times. The chain uses TRBV5-5 and TRBJ1-4; D uncertain. Germline V gene data show CDR1 as SGHKS and CDR2 as YYEKEE (reference sequence). Deletions cut 1 base from V and 0 bases from J, with 16 bases between. The CDR3 totals 18 residues. The CDR3 nucleotides are TGTGCCAGCAGCTTGTTCGCGGGGTCTGCTGCAACTAATGAAAAACTGTTTTTT. Its translation: CASSLFAGSAATNEKLFF.

This chain connects TRBV2 to TRBJ2-7, with D possibly matching TRBD1 (6 bases). Trimming removed 4 bases from V and 12 bases from J, with 13 bases in between. This CDR3 is built from 11 residues. The germline V gene has CDR1 SNHLY and CDR2 FYNNEI. The CDR3 DNA reads TGTGCCAGCAGTGCTTGGACAGCAGGGTACTTC. It yields the protein CASSAWTAGYF.

The chain couples TRBV27 to TRBJ2-3, with D hard to call. Germline V gene lookup returns CDR1 MNHEY and CDR2 SMNVEV (reference sequence). V was cut by 6 bases and J by 5 bases, with 15 bases left in between. The CDR3 is made up of 14 amino acids. CDR3 region: CASSPGQTRDTQYF. As DNA, the CDR3 is TGTGCCAGCAGCCCAGGCCAGACGCGAGATACGCAGTATTTT.

This chain links TRBV18 with TRBJ1-2; TRBD1 aligns across 7 bases. In germline, CDR1 is KGHSH, CDR2 LQKENI. This CDR3 has 17 residues. Trimming at V came to 2 bases and at J to 0 bases, leaving 9 bases not matched to a gene. CDR3 residues: CASSPAGQSPPNYGYTF. Written as DNA, the CDR3 is TGTGCCAGCTCACCAGCGGGACAGTCCCCCCCTAACTATGGCTACACCTTC. Looking up the rest from reference TRBV18 and TRBJ1-2 gives the full variable domain: NAGVMQNPRHLVRRRGQEARLRCSPMKGHSHVYWYRQLPEEGLKFMVYLQKENIIDESGMPKERFSAEFPKEGPSILRIQQVVRGDSAAYFCASSPAGQSPPNYGYTFGSGTRLTVV.